Reported below is one T cell receptor beta chain. What this receptor recognizes is not known. The input lacks base qualities; no much larger clone sits a single base away. The CDR3 holds 14 amino acids from the cysteine to the phenylalanine. Kept here is only the CDR3 DNA, which spans 42 bases and is read in frame from base 1. Sequences GTSNPN (CDR1) and SVGIG (CDR2) are obtained from the germline V gene (reference sequence). V gives up 3 bases and J gives up 2 bases, and the segment between their germline ends measures 11 bases. The library came from the immunoSEQ multiplex PCR assay. TCRdb provides this immuneACCESS table in a form limited to in-frame rearrangements. Some clones are lacking; in checked studies, under half of them reflect an unresolved V gene, and why the rest are absent is not known. The sample table holds approximately 75,000 clones, of which roughly four fifths were seen once. The biggest ten clones account for around 3.9% of the sample.

These data come from a study of technical replicates of blood from a handful of donors (dated by TCRdb to 2015 to 2018). The rearranged chain carries TRBV30 and TRBJ2-1; TRBD1 is perhaps the D gene, given 5 matching bases. This receptor was obtained from a human donor in good health. Some clones in this sample may be carry-over from other donors' samples. The sample taken for sequencing was PBMCs. The CDR3 reads CAWRSLGAYNEQFF. The nucleotide sequence is TGTGCCTGGAGGTCGCTAGGGGCCTACAATGAGCAGTTCTTC. The full variable domain, completed from the reference TRBV30 and TRBJ2-1 proteins outside the CDR3, reads SQTIHQWPATLVQPVGSPLSLECTVEGTSNPNLYWYRQAAGRGLQLLFYSVGIGQISSEVPQNLSASRPQDRQFILSSKKLLLSDSGFYLCAWRSLGAYNEQFFGPGTRLTVL.